Below are 20 T cell receptor beta chains sequenced from a single sample in a study of blood T cell repertoires in COVID-19. Produced via immunoSEQ multiplex PCR; TCRdb's table is partial and in-frame only. This sample carries about 240,000 clones, 75% to 85% of them seen once, and the ten largest clones take 8% to 10%. Sequencing was performed on peripheral blood. These receptors were collected from a woman of 80 years or more with COVID-19, enrolled during active disease.

The chain is built from TRBV5-1 and TRBJ1-4, with a possible D match to TRBD1 (5 bases). This CDR3 comprises 15 residues. V lost 4 bases and J 0 bases, leaving 10 bases between the germline ends. CDR1 SGHRS and CDR2 YFSETQ come from the germline V gene. DNA of the CDR3: TGCGCCAGCAGCCCCGGGGGGGCAACTAATGAAAAACTGTTTTTT. It is translated as CASSPGGATNEKLFF.

The J gene is TRBJ2-2, the V gene TRBV2; D is possibly TRBD1 (5 bases). The CDR3 loop spans 13 amino acids. V lost 5 bases to trimming and J lost 7 bases, with 11 bases between them. Germline V gives CDR1 SNHLY, CDR2 FYNNEI. CDR3 sequence reads: CASSRTRGGELFF. The CDR3 DNA sequence: TGTGCCAGCAGTCGGACAAGAGGCGGGGAGCTGTTTTTT.

The chain couples TRBV3-1 (or the pseudogene TRBV3-2) to TRBJ2-2; D gene unclear. The CDR3 extends over 15 amino acids. The V and J ends lost 2 bases and 3 bases respectively, with 10 bases between them. Looked up from germline, CDR1 is LGHDT and CDR2 is YNNKEL (reference sequence). DNA for the CDR3: TGTGCCAGCAGCCAAATGCTACGGGACACCGGGGAGCTGTTTTTT. Encoded protein: CASSQMLRDTGELFF.

The V gene is TRBV7-6, the J gene TRBJ1-6; maybe TRBD1 (6 bases). The CDR3 is made up of 15 amino acids. V was pared by 5 bases and J by 0 bases, with 8 bases between. Germline V CDR1 and CDR2: SGHVS, FNYEAQ. The CDR3 sequence: CASSPQGSYNSPLHF. In DNA, the CDR3 is TGTGCCAGCAGCCCACAGGGCTCCTATAATTCACCCCTCCACTTT.

The chain combines TRBV6-5 with TRBJ1-2; TRBD1 is a possible D gene (6 bases). Germline CDR1 reads MNHEY; CDR2 reads SVGAGI. This CDR3 comprises 13 residues. Trimming pared 7 bases from V and 13 bases from J, leaving 22 bases between. The CDR3 loop is CASTSTGTWKSTF. The CDR3 DNA is TGTGCCAGCACTTCAACCGGGACATGGAAGAGCACCTTC.

This clone appeared once. The rearrangement links TRBV27 to TRBJ1-1; 8 bases are shared with TRBD1. CDR3 size: 14 residues. The V segment lost 6 bases and the J segment 3 bases; nucleotides outside the gene matches: 6. Germline values: CDR1 MNHEY, CDR2 SMNVEV (reference sequence). CDR3 DNA sequence: TGTGCCAGCAGCAGGGGGCTACATGACACTGAAGCTTTCTTT. This encodes CASSRGLHDTEAFF.

This rearrangement joins TRBV15 to TRBJ2-7, with D possibly TRBD1 on 6 matching bases. Germline loops: CDR1 LNHNV, CDR2 YYDKDF (reference sequence). The CDR3 runs to 15 residues. Trimming removed 2 bases at V and 1 base at J, with 12 bases between. CDR3 coding DNA: TGTGCCACCAGCAGATACACAGGGTTGTCCTACGAGCAGTACTTC. Amino acids: CATSRYTGLSYEQYF.

The chain is built from TRBV28 and TRBJ1-2; no reliable D call. The CDR3 covers 11 residues. Germline V gene sequence: CDR1 MDHEN, CDR2 SYDVKM. V lost 8 bases to trimming and J lost 8 bases, with 12 bases between them. The CDR3 DNA follows: TGTGCCAGCCATACTGAACTGGGCTACACCTTC. It encodes CASHTELGYTF.

This chain links TRBV18 with TRBJ2-4, with D possibly being TRBD2 (6 bases). V lost 3 bases and J 8 bases, leaving 8 bases between the germline ends. CDR1 and CDR2 from the germline V gene are KGHSH and LQKENI. The CDR3 contains 12 residues. The DNA for the CDR3 is TGTGCCAGCTCACCGACGGGGGACATTCAGTACTTC. It codes for CASSPTGDIQYF.

For this clone: Distinct nucleotide sequences in the sample also encode this CDR3. The V call is TRBV3-1 (or the pseudogene TRBV3-2), the J call TRBJ2-1, with D perhaps TRBD2 (5 bases). The V and J ends lost 3 bases and 9 bases respectively, with 6 bases between them. Looked up from germline, CDR1 is LGHDT and CDR2 is YNNKEL (reference sequence). The CDR3 contains 11 residues. DNA for the CDR3: TGTGCCAGCAGCCAGAGCGGTGAGCAGTTCTTC. Translating it yields CASSQSGEQFF.

The CDR3 DNA follows: TGTGCCAGCAGTCGCAGGGAACACGACTACGAGCAGTACTTC. Its protein product is CASSRREHDYEQYF. The V and J genes are TRBV6-5 and TRBJ2-7; D perhaps matches TRBD1 (5 bases). The germline V and J ends were trimmed by 5 bases and 3 bases, with 14 bases remaining between them. This CDR3 region has 14 residues. CDR1 and CDR2 (germline): MNHEY, SVGAGI.

This chain connects TRBV19 to TRBJ1-1, with 8 nucleotides matching TRBD1. The CDR3 runs to 16 residues. The V and J ends lost 4 bases and 0 bases, in that order; junction bases with no gene match: 7. CDR1 and CDR2 from the germline V gene are LNHDA and SQIVND (reference sequence). The CDR3 sequence: CASSTRTGPLNTEAFF. The CDR3 DNA reads as TGTGCCAGTAGTACCCGGACAGGGCCCTTGAACACTGAAGCTTTCTTT.

The chain employs TRBV11-3 and TRBJ2-2, with a weak D call TRBD1 (6 bases). This CDR3 is 15 amino acids long. Germline loops: CDR1 SGHNT, CDR2 YENEEA. The V end lost 3 bases, the J end lost 4 bases, and 12 bases lay between the germline ends. The CDR3 coding sequence is TGTGCCAGCAGCTTTGGGGGCCGGGGCACCGGGGAGCTGTTTTTT. This encodes CASSFGGRGTGELFF.

This chain uses TRBV10-3 with TRBJ1-3; TRBD1 might be the D (5 bases). V shed 9 bases and J shed 4 bases, with 10 bases lying between them. Germline V gene sequence: CDR1 ENHRY, CDR2 SYGVKD. The CDR3 extends over 12 amino acids. The CDR3 loop is CAISGYGNTIYF. CDR3 nucleotide sequence: TGTGCCATTTCAGGGTACGGAAACACCATATATTTT.

The chain combines TRBV6-5 with TRBJ1-1; TRBD1 matches 8 bases. The germline V gene encodes CDR1 MNHEY and CDR2 SVGAGI. This CDR3 is built from 13 residues. The trim removed 6 bases at V and 4 bases at J, leaving 4 bases unmatched. CDR3 DNA sequence: TGTGCCAGCAGCACAGGGGGGACCACTGAAGCTTTCTTT. This translates into CASSTGGTTEAFF.

V gene TRBV30 combines with J gene TRBJ2-3, with D perhaps matching TRBD1 (5 bases). The V gene's germline CDR1 is GTSNPN and CDR2 SVGIG (reference sequence). The V end was cut by 2 bases, the J end by 6 bases, with 12 bases between. The CDR3 totals 13 residues. The CDR3 here is CAWSNSKGDTQYF. CDR3 sequence (DNA): TGTGCCTGGAGTAACTCCAAGGGGGATACGCAGTATTTT.

This chain links TRBV19 with TRBJ2-1; TRBD2 aligns across 16 bases. V was pared by 10 bases and J by 15 bases, with 21 bases of the junction left unmatched. The CDR3 covers 17 residues. Germline loops: CDR1 LNHDA, CDR2 SQIVND (reference sequence). The CDR3 reads CATTSGTSGRARSRGFF. Here the CDR3 DNA reads TGTGCCACCACCTCCGGGACTAGCGGGAGGGCCAGGAGTAGGGGGTTCTTC.

The genes are TRBV5-1 and TRBJ1-1; TRBD1 matches at 7 bases. V dropped 4 bases and J dropped 7; count of bases not matched to a gene: 10. Germline CDR1 reads SGHRS; CDR2 reads YFSETQ. There are 14 residues in the CDR3. This chain's CDR3 is CASSRSGGTDEAFF. CDR3 DNA: TGCGCCAGCAGCAGATCAGGGGGGACAGATGAAGCTTTCTTT.

The chain links TRBV5-1 to TRBJ2-2; 12 bases are a match to TRBD2. V was pared by 0 bases and J by 4 bases, with 1 base of the junction left unmatched. The CDR3 consists of 16 residues. CDR1 and CDR2 from the germline V gene are SGHRS and YFSETQ. CDR3 sequence reads: CASSLETSGSTGELFF. The CDR3 coding sequence is TGCGCCAGCAGCTTGGAGACTAGCGGGAGCACCGGGGAGCTGTTTTTT.

This chain joins TRBV5-6 and TRBJ2-5; D gene unclear. Germline V CDR1 and CDR2: SGHDT, YYEEEE. There are 16 residues in the CDR3. The V end lost 4 bases, the J end lost 2 bases, and 18 bases lay between the germline ends. The CDR3 sequence: CASSPRLARQQETQYF. The CDR3 nucleotides read TGTGCCAGCAGCCCCCGTTTGGCACGTCAGCAAGAGACCCAGTACTTC.